This T cell receptor beta chain was found in a study of T cell responses to AZD1222 COVID-19 vaccine. Study results and limitations: Among the donors, most were white British and more were female, and clonal diversity was possibly underestimated. Only a handful of individuals given AZD1222 were seropositive at baseline. Of spike-specific TCRs, nearly half reportedly target regions left unmutated in variants.

On this clone: What it binds is unknown.

The data were produced by immunoSEQ multiplex PCR, yet TCRdb's version contains in-frame clones alone and is incomplete. The sample lists around 100,000 clones; roughly nine tenths were seen once. Second-dose intervals of approximately 4 or approximately 12 weeks were pooled. Per germline, CDR1 LNHDA and CDR2 SQIVND (reference sequence). The germline V and J ends were trimmed by 1 base and 1 base, with 8 bases remaining between them. The CDR3 is 14 residues long. The chain employs TRBV19 and TRBJ2-7; D possibly corresponds to TRBD1 (6 bases). Sequences were derived from peripheral blood, sampled 28 days after the second AZD1222 dose. The source of this sequence is an adult who received the AZD1222 COVID-19 vaccine. In DNA, the CDR3 is TGTGCCAGTAGTATAGGCACAGGGTCCTACGAGCAGTACTTC. Its translation is CASSIGTGSYEQYF.